The entry below gives a single TCR beta chain sequence along with its context. Its antigen remains unknown. All donors qualified as healthy HIV-negative adults and had experienced no recent acute infections or vaccinations. Every one of the donors was a Caucasian adult that lived in Nashville, Tennessee. This sample was included in a study of shared clonotypes between healthy human individuals. Points from the study as a whole: Naive subsets typically showed greater estimated richness than memory subsets.

Only in-frame clones appear in the TCRdb table, and some are missing; sequencing was by immunoSEQ multiplex PCR. The data hold millions of clones, with approximately 92% observed a single time. Germline CDR1 and CDR2: SGHVS and FQNEAQ. This CDR3 comprises 15 residues. Trimming took 6 bases from V and 1 from J, leaving 13 bases between them. Sequenced: naive CD4+ T cells sorted from blood. Subset here: CD45RA+ positively selected. This TCR was sampled from a young man in good health. The chain has TRBV7-8 and TRBJ2-1; D is perhaps TRBD2 (6 bases). In nucleotides, the CDR3 is TGTGCCAGCAGTTCATCGGCGGGGTCCTACAATGAGCAGTTCTTC. This encodes CASSSSAGSYNEQFF.